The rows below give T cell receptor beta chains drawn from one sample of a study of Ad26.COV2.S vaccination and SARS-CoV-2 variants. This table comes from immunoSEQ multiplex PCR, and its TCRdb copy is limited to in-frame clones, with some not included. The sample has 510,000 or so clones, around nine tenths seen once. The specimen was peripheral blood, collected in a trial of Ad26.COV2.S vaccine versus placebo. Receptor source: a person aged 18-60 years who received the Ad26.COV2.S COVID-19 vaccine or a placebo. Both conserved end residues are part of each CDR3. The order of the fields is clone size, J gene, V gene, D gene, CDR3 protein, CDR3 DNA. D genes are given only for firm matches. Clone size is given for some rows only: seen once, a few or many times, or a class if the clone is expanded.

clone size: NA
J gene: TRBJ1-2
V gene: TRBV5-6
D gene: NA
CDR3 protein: CASSPWTDYGYTF
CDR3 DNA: TGTGCCAGCAGCCCGTGGACTGATTATGGCTACACCTTC

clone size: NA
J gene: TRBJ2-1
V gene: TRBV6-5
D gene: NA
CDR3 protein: CASNNMLGHEQFF
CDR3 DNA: TGTGCCAGCAATAACATGCTTGGGCATGAGCAGTTCTTC

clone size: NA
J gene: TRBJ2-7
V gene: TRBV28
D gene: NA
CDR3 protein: CASSGDTLGQSSYEQYF
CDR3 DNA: TGTGCCAGCAGTGGTGACACCCTCGGACAGAGCTCCTACGAGCAGTACTTC

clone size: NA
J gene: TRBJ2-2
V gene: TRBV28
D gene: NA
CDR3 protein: CASTRGTGELFF
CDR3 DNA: TGTGCCAGCACGAGGGGGACCGGGGAGCTGTTTTTT

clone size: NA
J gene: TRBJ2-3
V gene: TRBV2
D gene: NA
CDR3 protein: CASKLGSKLTDTQYF
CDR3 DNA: TGTGCCAGCAAACTCGGCTCGAAGCTCACAGATACGCAGTATTTT

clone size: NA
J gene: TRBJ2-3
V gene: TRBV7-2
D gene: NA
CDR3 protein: CASSPQGLSTDTQYF
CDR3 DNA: TGTGCCAGCAGCCCACAGGGTTTGTCCACAGATACGCAGTATTTT

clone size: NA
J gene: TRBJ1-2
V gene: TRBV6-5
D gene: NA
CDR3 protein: CASSYDLYGYTF
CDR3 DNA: TGTGCCAGCAGTTACGATCTGTATGGCTACACCTTC

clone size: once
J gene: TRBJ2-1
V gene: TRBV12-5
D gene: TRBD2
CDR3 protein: CASGNSGRTEQFF
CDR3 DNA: TGTGCTAGTGGGAATAGCGGGAGGACTGAGCAGTTCTTC

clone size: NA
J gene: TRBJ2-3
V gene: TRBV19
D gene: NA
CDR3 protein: CASSIGTAQGGDTQYF
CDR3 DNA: TGTGCCAGTAGTATAGGGACGGCGCAGGGGGGAGATACGCAGTATTTT

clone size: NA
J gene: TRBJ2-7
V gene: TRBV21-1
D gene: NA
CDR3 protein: CASSILAGARIGSYEQYF
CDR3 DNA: TGTGCCAGCAGCATTCTAGCGGGAGCTCGTATTGGCTCCTACGAGCAGTACTTC

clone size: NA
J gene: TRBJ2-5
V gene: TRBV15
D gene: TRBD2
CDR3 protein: CATSRGRVAGNQETQYF
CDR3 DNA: TGTGCCACCAGCAGAGGTCGGGTAGCGGGAAACCAAGAGACCCAGTACTTC

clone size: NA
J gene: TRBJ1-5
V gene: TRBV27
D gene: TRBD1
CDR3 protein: CASSPQGQGRNQPQHF
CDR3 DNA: TGTGCCAGCAGTCCCCAAGGACAGGGGAGAAATCAGCCCCAGCATTTT

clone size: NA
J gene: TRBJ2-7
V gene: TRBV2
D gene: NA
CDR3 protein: CASSPAYEQYF
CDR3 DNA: TGTGCCAGCAGCCCGGCCTACGAGCAGTACTTC

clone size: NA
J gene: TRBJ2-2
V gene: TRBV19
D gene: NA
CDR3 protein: CASSIRHKAANTGELFF
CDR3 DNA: TGTGCCAGTAGTATTCGCCACAAGGCTGCGAACACCGGGGAGCTGTTTTTT

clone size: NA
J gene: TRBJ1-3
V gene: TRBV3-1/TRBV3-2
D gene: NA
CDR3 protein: CASSQDTRSGNTIYF
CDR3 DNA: TGTGCCAGCAGCCAAGATACGCGCTCTGGAAACACCATATATTTT

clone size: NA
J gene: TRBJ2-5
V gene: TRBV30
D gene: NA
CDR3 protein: CAWSVGQRARYF
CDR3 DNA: TGTGCCTGGAGTGTAGGTCAGAGGGCTCGGTACTTC

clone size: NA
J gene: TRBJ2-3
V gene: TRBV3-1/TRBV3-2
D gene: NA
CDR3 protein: CASSQEGRTTDTQYF
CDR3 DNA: TGTGCCAGCAGCCAAGAAGGCCGAACTACAGATACGCAGTATTTT

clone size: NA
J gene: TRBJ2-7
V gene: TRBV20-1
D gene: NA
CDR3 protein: CSARGDGEQYF
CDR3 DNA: TGCAGTGCTAGAGGCGATGGCGAGCAGTACTTC

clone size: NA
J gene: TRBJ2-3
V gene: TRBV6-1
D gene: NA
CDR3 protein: CASSEVGGDTDTQYF
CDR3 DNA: TGTGCCAGCAGTGAAGTCGGGGGAGACACAGATACGCAGTATTTT

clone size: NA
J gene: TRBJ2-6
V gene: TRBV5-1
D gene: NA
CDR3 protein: CASSLRLTASGANVLTF
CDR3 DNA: TGCGCCAGCAGCTTGCGGTTGACAGCATCAGGGGCCAACGTCCTGACTTTC

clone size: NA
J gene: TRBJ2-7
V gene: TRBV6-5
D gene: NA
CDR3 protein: CASSLSYRNTFEQYF
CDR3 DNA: TGTGCCAGCTCGCTAAGCTACCGAAATACTTTCGAGCAGTACTTC

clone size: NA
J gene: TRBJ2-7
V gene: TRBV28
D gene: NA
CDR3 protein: CASSYRTAVISYEQYF
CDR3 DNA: TGTGCCAGCAGTTACCGGACAGCTGTCATCTCCTACGAGCAGTACTTC

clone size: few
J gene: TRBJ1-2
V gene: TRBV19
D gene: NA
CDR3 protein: CASSIHRGTNYGYTF
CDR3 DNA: TGTGCCAGTAGTATACATAGGGGTACGAACTATGGCTACACCTTC

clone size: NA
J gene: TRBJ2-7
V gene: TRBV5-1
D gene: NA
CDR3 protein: CASSLAGEYEQYF
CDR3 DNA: TGCGCCAGCAGTCTCGCCGGCGAGTACGAGCAGTACTTC

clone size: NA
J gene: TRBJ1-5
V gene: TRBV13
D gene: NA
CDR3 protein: CASSLGRPAFGNQPQHF
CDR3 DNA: TGTGCCAGCAGCTTAGGCCGTCCAGCTTTTGGCAATCAGCCCCAGCATTTT

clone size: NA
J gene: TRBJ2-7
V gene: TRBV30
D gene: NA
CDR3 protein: CAWRDGSLYEQYF
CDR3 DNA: TGTGCCTGGAGAGACGGTTCACTTTACGAGCAGTACTTC

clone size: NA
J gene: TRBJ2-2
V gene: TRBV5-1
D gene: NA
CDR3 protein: CASSRRDGDNTGELFF
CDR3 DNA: TGCGCCAGCAGCCGCCGGGACGGGGACAACACCGGGGAGCTGTTTTTT

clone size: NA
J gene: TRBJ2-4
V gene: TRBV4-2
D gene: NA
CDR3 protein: CASSQDVTMVAIQYF
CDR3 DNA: TGTGCCAGCAGCCAAGATGTAACAATGGTTGCCATTCAGTACTTC

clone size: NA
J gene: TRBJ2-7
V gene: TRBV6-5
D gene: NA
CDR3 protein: CASSTRGEKTYEQYF
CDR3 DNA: TGTGCCAGCAGTACCCGGGGAGAGAAAACCTACGAGCAGTACTTC

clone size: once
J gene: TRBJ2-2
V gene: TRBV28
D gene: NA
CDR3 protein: CASSYYSGELFF
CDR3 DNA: TGTGCCAGCAGTTACTACTCCGGGGAGCTGTTTTTT

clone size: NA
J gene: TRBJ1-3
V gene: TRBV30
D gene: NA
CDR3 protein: CAWSSSGNTIYF
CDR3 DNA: TGTGCCTGGAGTAGCTCTGGAAACACCATATATTTT

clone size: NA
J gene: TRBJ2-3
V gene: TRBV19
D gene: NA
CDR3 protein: CASSIGRAPDTQYF
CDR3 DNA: TGTGCCAGTAGTATAGGCAGGGCGCCAGATACGCAGTATTTT

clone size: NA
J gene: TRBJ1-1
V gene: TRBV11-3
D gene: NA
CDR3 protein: CASTLGESRYTEAFF
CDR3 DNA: TGTGCCAGCACCCTGGGGGAGAGTAGGTACACTGAAGCTTTCTTT

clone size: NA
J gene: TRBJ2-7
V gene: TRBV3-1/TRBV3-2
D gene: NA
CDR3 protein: CASSQHLGGPTYEQYF
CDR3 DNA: TGTGCCAGCAGCCAACATTTGGGAGGACCCACCTACGAGCAGTACTTC

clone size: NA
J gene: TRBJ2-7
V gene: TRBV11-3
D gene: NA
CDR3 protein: CASSLVARSPLHSYEQYF
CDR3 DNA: TGTGCCAGCAGCTTAGTAGCCAGGTCCCCGTTACATTCCTACGAGCAGTACTTC

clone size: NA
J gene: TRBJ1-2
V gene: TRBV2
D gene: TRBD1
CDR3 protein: CASSEGGQNYGYTF
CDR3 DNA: TGTGCCAGCAGTGAAGGGGGACAGAATTATGGCTACACCTTC

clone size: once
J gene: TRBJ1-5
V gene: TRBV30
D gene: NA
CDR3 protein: CAWSVVRGIQPQHF
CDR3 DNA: TGTGCCTGGAGTGTAGTGCGGGGTATTCAGCCCCAGCATTTT

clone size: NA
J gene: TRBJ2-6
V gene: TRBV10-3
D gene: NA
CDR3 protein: CAISVRSGSGANVLTF
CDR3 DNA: TGTGCCATCAGTGTGAGGTCTGGGTCTGGGGCCAACGTCCTGACTTTC

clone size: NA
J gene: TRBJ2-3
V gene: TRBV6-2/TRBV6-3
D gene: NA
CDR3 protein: CASSMSVLGTDTQYF
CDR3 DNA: TGTGCCAGCAGTATGAGCGTCTTAGGCACAGATACGCAGTATTTT

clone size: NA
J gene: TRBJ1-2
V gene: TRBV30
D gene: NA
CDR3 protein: CAWSLEDRFGYGYTF
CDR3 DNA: TGTGCCTGGAGCCTGGAGGATCGGTTTGGCTATGGCTACACCTTC

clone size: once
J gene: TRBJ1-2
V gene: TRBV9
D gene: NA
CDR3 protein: CASSPTVGANYGYTF
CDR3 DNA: TGTGCCAGCAGTCCTACGGTGGGAGCTAACTATGGCTACACCTTC

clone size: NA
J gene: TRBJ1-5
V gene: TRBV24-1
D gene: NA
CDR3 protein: CATSEYTDQPQHF
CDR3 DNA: TGTGCCACCAGTGAGTATACGGATCAGCCCCAGCATTTT

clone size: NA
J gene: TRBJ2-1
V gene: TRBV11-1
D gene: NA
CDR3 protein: CASSPAGSSGDEQFF
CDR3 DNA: TGTGCCAGCAGCCCTGCGGGGTCCTCGGGCGATGAGCAGTTCTTC

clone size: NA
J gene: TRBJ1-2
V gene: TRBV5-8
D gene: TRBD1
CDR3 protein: CASNAGTAAYGYTF
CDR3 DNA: TGTGCCAGCAATGCCGGGACAGCAGCTTATGGCTACACCTTC

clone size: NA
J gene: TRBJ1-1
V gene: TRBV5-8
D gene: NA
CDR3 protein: CASSLDAGVEAFF
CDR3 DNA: TGTGCCAGCAGCTTGGATGCGGGTGTTGAAGCTTTCTTT

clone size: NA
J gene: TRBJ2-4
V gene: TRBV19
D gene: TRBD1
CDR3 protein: CASKGQAGGFSNIQYF
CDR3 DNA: TGTGCCAGTAAGGGACAGGCAGGGGGTTTTTCAAACATTCAGTACTTC

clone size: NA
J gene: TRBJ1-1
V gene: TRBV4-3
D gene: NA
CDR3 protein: CASSQVRGPGNTEAFF
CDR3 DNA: TGCGCCAGCAGCCAAGTTCGGGGGCCGGGGAACACTGAAGCTTTCTTT

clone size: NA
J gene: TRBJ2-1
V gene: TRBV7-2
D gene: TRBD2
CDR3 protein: CASSLGGTSGSFYEQFF
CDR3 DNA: TGTGCCAGCAGCTTAGGGGGGACTAGCGGGAGTTTCTATGAGCAGTTCTTC

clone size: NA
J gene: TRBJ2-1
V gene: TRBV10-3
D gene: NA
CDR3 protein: CAISELSGRNNEQFF
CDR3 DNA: TGTGCCATCAGTGAGCTTAGCGGAAGGAACAATGAGCAGTTCTTC

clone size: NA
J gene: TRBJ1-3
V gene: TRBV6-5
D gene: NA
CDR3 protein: CASSANSGNTIYF
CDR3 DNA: TGTGCCAGCAGCGCCAACTCTGGAAACACCATATATTTT

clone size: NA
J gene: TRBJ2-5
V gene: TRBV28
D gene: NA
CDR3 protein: CASSLALGTQYF
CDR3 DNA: TGTGCCAGCAGTTTGGCCTTGGGGACCCAGTACTTC

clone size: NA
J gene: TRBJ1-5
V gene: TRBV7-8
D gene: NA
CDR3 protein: CASSLDRYQPQHF
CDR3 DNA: TGTGCCAGCAGCTTAGACCGCTATCAGCCCCAGCATTTT

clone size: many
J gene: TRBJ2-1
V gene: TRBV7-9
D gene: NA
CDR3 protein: CASSLGEQFF
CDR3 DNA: TGTGCCAGCAGCTTAGGTGAGCAGTTCTTC

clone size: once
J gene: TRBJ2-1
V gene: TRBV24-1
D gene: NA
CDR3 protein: CATSDNRAEQFF
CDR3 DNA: TGTGCCACCAGTGATAACAGGGCTGAGCAGTTCTTC

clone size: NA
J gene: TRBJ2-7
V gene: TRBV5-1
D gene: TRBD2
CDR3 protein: CASSLTGTSGYEQYF
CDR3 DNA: TGCGCCAGCAGCTTAACCGGGACTAGCGGCTACGAGCAGTACTTC

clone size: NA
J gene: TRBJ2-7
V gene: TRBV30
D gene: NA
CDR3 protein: CASTWTGGHYEQYF
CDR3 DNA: TGTGCCTCGACGTGGACAGGAGGGCACTACGAGCAGTACTTC

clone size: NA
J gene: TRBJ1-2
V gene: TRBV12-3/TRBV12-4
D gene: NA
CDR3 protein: CASSLNRVATF
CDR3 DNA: TGTGCCAGCAGTTTAAACAGGGTAGCCACCTTC